The source of this TCR beta chain is a study of tumor-infiltrating lymphocytes in localized non-small cell lung cancer. The assay was immunoSEQ multiplex PCR, and TCRdb's table has in-frame clones only and misses some. Of about 4,800 clones in the sample, approximately 95% were seen once. Study results and limitations: Each assay used a separate piece of the same tissue.

With respect to this clone: No antigen is known for it.

The length of the CDR3 is 16 residues. From germline, CDR1 is SGHAT and CDR2 FQNNGV. V gave up 3 bases and J gave up 2 bases, with 16 bases separating them. The J gene is TRBJ1-2, the V gene TRBV11-2; a weak D match, TRBD1 (5 bases). The receptor's source is a human donor with non-small cell lung cancer. The sequencing input was uninvolved lung tissue not adjacent to the tumor. The CDR3 sequence: CASSFRAGTANYGYTF. The CDR3 DNA reads as TGTGCCAGCAGCTTCAGAGCCGGGACGGCGAACTATGGCTACACCTTC.